A selection of T cell receptor beta chains follows, all from one sample in a study of technical replicates of blood from a few donors. The data were produced by immunoSEQ multiplex PCR, yet TCRdb's version contains in-frame clones alone and is incomplete. The sample shows around 68,000 clones, around 92% of them seen only once. The specimen was T cells isolated from PBMCs. The receptors shown here come from a human donor in good health. Some clones in this sample may be carry-over from other donors' samples. Both conserved end residues are part of each CDR3. A D gene is named only where the DNA matches it firmly. Not every row has a clone size; where given, it reads once, few, many or a size class.

j_call: TRBJ2-1
clone_size: -
v_call: TRBV6-5
d_call: TRBD1
cdr3_aa: CASSYSIQGADEQFF
cdr3_nt: TGTGCCAGCAGTTACTCGATTCAGGGGGCGGATGAGCAGTTCTTC

j_call: TRBJ2-1
clone_size: -
v_call: TRBV6-5
d_call: -
cdr3_aa: CASSYQGPYNEQFF
cdr3_nt: TGTGCCAGCAGTTATCAGGGGCCCTACAATGAGCAGTTCTTC

j_call: TRBJ1-2
clone_size: -
v_call: TRBV30
d_call: -
cdr3_aa: CAWSSLGYLDSYGYTF
cdr3_nt: TGTGCCTGGAGTTCGTTGGGCTACCTGGACAGCTATGGCTACACCTTC

j_call: TRBJ2-1
clone_size: -
v_call: TRBV29-1
d_call: TRBD2
cdr3_aa: CSVEDLGRGFYNEQFF
cdr3_nt: TGCAGCGTTGAAGATCTGGGGCGGGGGTTCTACAATGAGCAGTTCTTC

j_call: TRBJ2-5
clone_size: -
v_call: TRBV10-2
d_call: TRBD2
cdr3_aa: CASSDGFSGGRRETQYF
cdr3_nt: TGCGCCAGCAGTGATGGATTTAGTGGCGGGAGACGGGAGACCCAGTACTTC

j_call: TRBJ2-1
clone_size: -
v_call: TRBV13
d_call: TRBD2
cdr3_aa: CASSLRGGSYNEQFF
cdr3_nt: TGTGCCAGCAGCTTACGGGGAGGGTCATACAATGAGCAGTTCTTC

j_call: TRBJ1-1
clone_size: few
v_call: TRBV29-1
d_call: -
cdr3_aa: CSVRLLLQDTEAFF
cdr3_nt: TGCAGCGTCCGACTTCTCCTACAAGACACTGAAGCTTTCTTT

j_call: TRBJ2-7
clone_size: -
v_call: TRBV19
d_call: -
cdr3_aa: CASSQQGGYEQYF
cdr3_nt: TGTGCCAGTAGTCAGCAGGGTGGATACGAGCAGTACTTC

j_call: TRBJ1-3
clone_size: -
v_call: TRBV7-8
d_call: -
cdr3_aa: CASSPGVSGNTIYF
cdr3_nt: TGTGCCAGCAGCCCAGGGGTCTCTGGAAACACCATATATTTT

j_call: TRBJ2-2
clone_size: -
v_call: TRBV29-1
d_call: -
cdr3_aa: CSVVFRESINPGELFF
cdr3_nt: TGCAGCGTTGTTTTTCGGGAGTCCATCAACCCCGGGGAGCTGTTTTTT

j_call: TRBJ1-5
clone_size: -
v_call: TRBV6-1
d_call: -
cdr3_aa: CASSITGSSNQPQHF
cdr3_nt: TGTGCCAGCAGTATTACAGGGAGCAGCAATCAGCCCCAGCATTTT

j_call: TRBJ2-7
clone_size: -
v_call: TRBV6-1
d_call: -
cdr3_aa: CASSATQGPSYEQYF
cdr3_nt: TGTGCCAGCAGCGCTACACAGGGTCCCTCCTACGAGCAGTACTTC

j_call: TRBJ1-2
clone_size: -
v_call: TRBV5-1
d_call: -
cdr3_aa: CASSPGQYNYGYTF
cdr3_nt: TGCGCCAGCAGCCCCGGACAGTATAACTATGGCTACACCTTC

j_call: TRBJ2-1
clone_size: -
v_call: TRBV6-4
d_call: TRBD2
cdr3_aa: CASSDKTSGGADEQFF
cdr3_nt: TGTGCCAGCAGTGACAAAACTAGCGGGGGTGCCGATGAGCAGTTCTTC

j_call: TRBJ2-5
clone_size: -
v_call: TRBV6-1
d_call: -
cdr3_aa: CASSESSWGPGETQYF
cdr3_nt: TGTGCCAGCAGTGAAAGTTCGTGGGGGCCAGGAGAGACCCAGTACTTC

j_call: TRBJ1-1
clone_size: -
v_call: TRBV4-3
d_call: TRBD1
cdr3_aa: CASSQDTGGLGTEAFF
cdr3_nt: TGCGCCAGCAGCCAGGATACAGGGGGCTTAGGCACTGAAGCTTTCTTT

j_call: TRBJ1-5
clone_size: -
v_call: TRBV6-5
d_call: TRBD1
cdr3_aa: CASRRTGGQPQHF
cdr3_nt: TGTGCCAGCAGGAGGACAGGCGGGCAGCCCCAGCATTTT

j_call: TRBJ2-1
clone_size: -
v_call: TRBV5-1
d_call: TRBD2
cdr3_aa: CASSLLAGDPNEQFF
cdr3_nt: TGCGCCAGCAGCTTGCTAGCGGGAGATCCGAATGAGCAGTTCTTC

j_call: TRBJ1-1
clone_size: once
v_call: TRBV30
d_call: -
cdr3_aa: CASRGVAGTKNTEAFF
cdr3_nt: TGTGCCTCCCGGGGGGTCGCAGGAACTAAGAACACTGAAGCTTTCTTT

j_call: TRBJ1-5
clone_size: -
v_call: TRBV27
d_call: TRBD1
cdr3_aa: CASSLLGDRGLSNQPQHF
cdr3_nt: TGTGCCAGCAGTTTATTGGGGGACAGGGGGCTGAGCAATCAGCCCCAGCATTTT

j_call: TRBJ1-3
clone_size: -
v_call: TRBV5-1
d_call: -
cdr3_aa: CASSSAEGFRNTIYF
cdr3_nt: TGCGCCAGCAGCTCCGCGGAGGGTTTCAGAAACACCATATATTTT

j_call: TRBJ2-3
clone_size: -
v_call: TRBV4-2
d_call: TRBD2
cdr3_aa: CASSQVTVRAGATDTQYF
cdr3_nt: TGTGCCAGCAGCCAAGTTACGGTGAGAGCGGGAGCGACAGATACGCAGTATTTT

j_call: TRBJ1-2
clone_size: few
v_call: TRBV28
d_call: -
cdr3_aa: CASSQGKSGYTF
cdr3_nt: TGTGCCAGCAGCCAGGGAAAGAGTGGCTACACCTTC

j_call: TRBJ2-1
clone_size: once
v_call: TRBV6-5
d_call: TRBD2
cdr3_aa: CASTQTSGAHNEQFF
cdr3_nt: TGTGCCAGCACCCAGACTAGCGGGGCCCACAATGAGCAGTTCTTC

j_call: TRBJ1-6
clone_size: -
v_call: TRBV30
d_call: -
cdr3_aa: CAWSWTAREPLHF
cdr3_nt: TGTGCCTGGAGTTGGACAGCCAGGGAACCCCTCCACTTT

j_call: TRBJ1-5
clone_size: -
v_call: TRBV6-5
d_call: -
cdr3_aa: CASSYSGGNNQPQHF
cdr3_nt: TGTGCCAGCAGTTACTCTGGGGGGAACAATCAGCCCCAGCATTTT

j_call: TRBJ1-5
clone_size: few
v_call: TRBV28
d_call: -
cdr3_aa: CASSPYLGGSNQPQHF
cdr3_nt: TGTGCCAGCAGTCCGTATTTGGGAGGCAGCAATCAGCCCCAGCATTTT

j_call: TRBJ1-5
clone_size: -
v_call: TRBV5-1
d_call: TRBD1
cdr3_aa: CASSAGTGSNQPQHF
cdr3_nt: TGCGCCAGCAGCGCAGGGACAGGGAGCAATCAGCCCCAGCATTTT

j_call: TRBJ1-1
clone_size: -
v_call: TRBV6-1
d_call: -
cdr3_aa: CASMSVYTEAFF
cdr3_nt: TGTGCCAGCATGTCGGTGTACACTGAAGCTTTCTTT

j_call: TRBJ1-5
clone_size: -
v_call: TRBV28
d_call: -
cdr3_aa: CASSFRGRGNQPQHF
cdr3_nt: TGTGCCAGCAGTTTTCGTGGCAGGGGCAATCAGCCCCAGCATTTT

j_call: TRBJ1-1
clone_size: -
v_call: TRBV11-2
d_call: -
cdr3_aa: CASLSGAAEAFF
cdr3_nt: TGTGCCAGCCTAAGTGGAGCGGCTGAAGCTTTCTTT

j_call: TRBJ2-1
clone_size: -
v_call: TRBV6-4
d_call: TRBD2
cdr3_aa: CASRPSGGGDEQFF
cdr3_nt: TGTGCCAGCAGGCCGAGCGGGGGTGGCGATGAGCAGTTCTTC

j_call: TRBJ2-3
clone_size: once
v_call: TRBV5-8
d_call: -
cdr3_aa: CASSLGATGSTDTQYF
cdr3_nt: TGTGCCAGCAGCTTGGGAGCGACCGGGAGCACAGATACGCAGTATTTT

j_call: TRBJ1-5
clone_size: -
v_call: TRBV6-1
d_call: -
cdr3_aa: CASSEGWENQPQHF
cdr3_nt: TGTGCCAGCAGTGAAGGGTGGGAGAATCAGCCCCAGCATTTT

j_call: TRBJ2-7
clone_size: -
v_call: TRBV28
d_call: -
cdr3_aa: CASSLQGFQLPYEQYF
cdr3_nt: TGTGCCAGCAGTTTACAGGGCTTCCAACTTCCCTACGAGCAGTACTTC

j_call: TRBJ1-5
clone_size: -
v_call: TRBV28
d_call: -
cdr3_aa: CASSLWTFQQNQPQHF
cdr3_nt: TGTGCCAGCAGTTTATGGACCTTCCAACAGAATCAGCCCCAGCATTTT

j_call: TRBJ2-5
clone_size: -
v_call: TRBV11-2
d_call: TRBD1
cdr3_aa: CASSSENGQGSAETQYF
cdr3_nt: TGTGCCAGCAGCTCCGAGAACGGACAGGGGAGTGCGGAGACCCAGTACTTC

j_call: TRBJ2-5
clone_size: -
v_call: TRBV29-1
d_call: TRBD2
cdr3_aa: CSVRGTSGDQETQYF
cdr3_nt: TGCAGCGTACGGGGGACTAGCGGGGATCAAGAGACCCAGTACTTC

j_call: TRBJ1-1
clone_size: -
v_call: TRBV27
d_call: -
cdr3_aa: CASIKGQGTVAEAFF
cdr3_nt: TGTGCCAGCATTAAAGGCCAGGGTACGGTGGCTGAAGCTTTCTTT

j_call: TRBJ2-1
clone_size: -
v_call: TRBV9
d_call: TRBD1
cdr3_aa: CASSPPTGGHGNNEQFF
cdr3_nt: TGTGCCAGCAGCCCACCGACAGGGGGACACGGTAACAATGAGCAGTTCTTC

j_call: TRBJ2-7
clone_size: -
v_call: TRBV7-9
d_call: TRBD2
cdr3_aa: CASSFPIAGGLADMEQYF
cdr3_nt: TGTGCCAGCAGCTTTCCGATAGCGGGAGGGCTTGCCGATATGGAGCAGTACTTC

j_call: TRBJ1-5
clone_size: -
v_call: TRBV7-8
d_call: -
cdr3_aa: CASSLAWRFSNQPQHF
cdr3_nt: TGTGCCAGCAGCTTAGCGTGGCGGTTTAGCAATCAGCCCCAGCATTTT